The present T cell receptor (beta chain) was sequenced within a study of CD8 T cells in ankylosing spondylitis (dated by TCRdb to about 2017). With respect to the entire study: To find TCR variants linked to disease, the study profiled T cell receptor beta repertoires in ankylosing spondylitis patients and healthy donors. The whole study cohort included 95 to 130 healthy donors and about two dozen ankylosing spondylitis patients. Samples of peripheral blood were taken, and for ankylosing spondylitis patients, synovial fluid was collected as well. Overall results and qualifications from the work: Some of the motif variants had been reported before in the synovial fluid and blood of reactive arthritis patients, a finding that suggests common disease-initiation mechanisms. According to the report, matched synovial fluid samples from ankylosing spondylitis patients were significantly enriched for the disease-linked clones. A TCR beta motif of about eight highly homologous amino acid variants appeared characteristic of blood from ankylosing spondylitis patients. The disease-linked clones had a CD8+ phenotype and were found at relatively low frequencies in peripheral blood.

CDR1 and CDR2, per the germline V gene, are LGHNA and YSLEER. From cysteine to phenylalanine, the CDR3 is 20 amino acids long. Just the 60-base CDR3 DNA is kept, in frame starting at base 1. V is reduced by 0 bases and J by 3 bases, leaving a spacing of 24 bases between them. Sequenced using an Illumina HiSeq 2500. Quantitative 5'-RACE with molecular barcodes was used to prepare TCR beta libraries. The study's own analysis went as follows. A new computational method based on a probabilistic model of VDJ rearrangement was used to identify disease-linked TCR variants. The public sequencing data were trimmed at Q25 with fastp and processed into clonotypes with MiXCR by TCRdb, which kept only in-frame beta chains. One record per CDR3 amino acid sequence lists the most common genes and DNA. The V and J calls here are based on TCRdb, not the publication. The sample includes 700,000 or so distinct CDR3 sequences, with over 15% observed a single time. About 19% of the sample is in the top ten clones.

Comments on this clonotype: Its cognate antigen has yet to be identified. No much larger clone is present one base from it, and per-base qualities are unavailable.

The TCR sequence derives from a male donor with ankylosing spondylitis. Source material: blood, either unsorted or a sorted T cell fraction (not recorded which). The V and J genes are TRBV4-3 and TRBJ2-1; matching of 7 bases hints at TRBD2 as the D gene. The CDR3 protein is CASSQDGDTFRSGDYNEQFF. The DNA sequence is as follows: TGCGCCAGCAGCCAAGATGGGGACACTTTCCGGAGCGGGGACTACAATGAGCAGTTCTTC.